This TCR beta chain appears in the sequencing data of a study of long-term antiretroviral therapy in people with HIV. Researchers ran immunoSEQ v3.0 at survey level. TCRdb's table, derived via immunoSEQ multiplex PCR, lists solely in-frame clones and lacks some. The sample has over 9,000 clones, 82% seen once. Trimming pared 0 bases from V and 0 bases from J, leaving 7 bases between. This CDR3 comprises 16 residues. Germline V CDR1 and CDR2: SGHRS, YFSETQ. The source is a man in his forties with HIV. The chain recombines TRBV5-1 with TRBJ2-6; D is ambiguous. The specimen was unsorted PBMCs, collected 1.2 years after starting antiretroviral therapy. The CDR3, as DNA: TGCGCCAGCAGCTTGGGTAGGGACTCTGGGGCCAACGTCCTGACTTTC. Translated: CASSLGRDSGANVLTF. The full variable domain, rest sourced from reference TRBV5-1 and TRBJ2-6, is KAGVTQTPRYLIKTRGQQVTLSCSPISGHRSVSWYQQTPGQGLQFLFEYFSETQRNKGNFPGRFSGRQFSNSRSEMNVSTLELGDSALYLCASSLGRDSGANVLTFGAGSRLTVL.